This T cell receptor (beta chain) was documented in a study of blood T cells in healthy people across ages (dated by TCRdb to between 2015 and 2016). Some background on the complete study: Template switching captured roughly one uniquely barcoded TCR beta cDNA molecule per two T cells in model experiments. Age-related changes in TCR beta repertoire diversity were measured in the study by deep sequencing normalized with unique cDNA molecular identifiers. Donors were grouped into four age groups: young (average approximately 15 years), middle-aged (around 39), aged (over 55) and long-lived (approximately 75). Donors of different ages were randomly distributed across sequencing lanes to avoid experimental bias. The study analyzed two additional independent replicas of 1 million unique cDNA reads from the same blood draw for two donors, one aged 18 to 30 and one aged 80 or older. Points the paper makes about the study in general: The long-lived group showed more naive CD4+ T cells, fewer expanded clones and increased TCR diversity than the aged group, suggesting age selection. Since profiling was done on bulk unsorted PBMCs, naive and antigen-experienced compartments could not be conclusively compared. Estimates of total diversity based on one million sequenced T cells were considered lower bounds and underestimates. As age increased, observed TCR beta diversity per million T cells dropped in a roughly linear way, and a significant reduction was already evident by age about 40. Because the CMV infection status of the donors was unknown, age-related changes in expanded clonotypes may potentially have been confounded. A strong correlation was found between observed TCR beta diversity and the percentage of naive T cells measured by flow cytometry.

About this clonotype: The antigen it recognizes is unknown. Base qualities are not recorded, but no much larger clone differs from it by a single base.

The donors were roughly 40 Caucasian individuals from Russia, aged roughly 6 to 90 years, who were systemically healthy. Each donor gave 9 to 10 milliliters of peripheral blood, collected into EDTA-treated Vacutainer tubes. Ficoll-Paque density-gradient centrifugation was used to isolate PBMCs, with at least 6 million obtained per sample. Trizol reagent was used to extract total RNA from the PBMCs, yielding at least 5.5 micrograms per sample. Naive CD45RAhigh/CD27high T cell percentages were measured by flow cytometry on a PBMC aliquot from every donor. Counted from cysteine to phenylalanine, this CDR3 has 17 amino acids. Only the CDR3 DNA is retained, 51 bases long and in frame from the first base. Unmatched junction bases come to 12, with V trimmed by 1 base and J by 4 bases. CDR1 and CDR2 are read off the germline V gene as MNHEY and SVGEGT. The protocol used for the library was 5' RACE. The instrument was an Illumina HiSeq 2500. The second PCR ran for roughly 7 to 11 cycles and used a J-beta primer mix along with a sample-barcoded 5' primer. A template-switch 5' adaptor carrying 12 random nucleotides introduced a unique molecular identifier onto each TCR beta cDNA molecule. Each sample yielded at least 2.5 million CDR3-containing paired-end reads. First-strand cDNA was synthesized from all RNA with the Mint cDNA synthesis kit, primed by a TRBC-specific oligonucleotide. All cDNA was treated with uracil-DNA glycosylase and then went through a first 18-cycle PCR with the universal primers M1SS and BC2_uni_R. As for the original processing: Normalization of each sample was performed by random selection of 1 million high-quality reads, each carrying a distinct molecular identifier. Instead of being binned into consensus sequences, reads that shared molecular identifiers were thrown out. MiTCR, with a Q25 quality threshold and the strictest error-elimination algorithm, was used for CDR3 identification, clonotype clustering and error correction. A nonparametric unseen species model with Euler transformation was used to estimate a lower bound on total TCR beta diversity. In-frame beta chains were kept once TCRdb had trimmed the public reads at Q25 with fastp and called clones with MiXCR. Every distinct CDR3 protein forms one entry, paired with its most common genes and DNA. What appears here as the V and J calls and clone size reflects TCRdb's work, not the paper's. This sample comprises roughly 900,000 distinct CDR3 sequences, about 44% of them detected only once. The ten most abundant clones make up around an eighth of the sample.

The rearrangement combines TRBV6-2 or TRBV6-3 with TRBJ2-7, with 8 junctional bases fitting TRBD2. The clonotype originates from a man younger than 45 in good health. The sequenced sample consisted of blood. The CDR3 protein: CASSYFGGTSGSYEQYF. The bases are TGTGCCAGCAGTTACTTCGGTGGTACTAGCGGTAGTTACGAGCAGTACTTC.